This TCR beta chain was captured in a study of blood T cell repertoires in COVID-19. In the study overall: PBMCs, B-cell-depleted T cells, or T cells were the source of the cDNA or gDNA that made up the material.

CDR1 is SGHRS, CDR2 YFSETQ, per germline. V lost 4 bases and J 4 bases, leaving 14 bases between the germline ends. There are 15 residues in the CDR3. Under the authors' procedure: Quantification of nucleated cells was approximated via reference gene primer amplification. Sequenced by immunoSEQ multiplex PCR; TCRdb stores in-frame clones only, minus some. The D gene and trimming were derived from the DNA, and the V and J assignments and clone size from that table. This repertoire shows roughly 84,000 clones, over 70% found once; its top ten account for approximately 4.6%. The source material was peripheral blood. This clonotype was sampled from a woman between 50 and 59 years old with acute or convalescent COVID-19. The chain carries TRBV5-1 and TRBJ2-2; tentative D call: TRBD1 (5 bases). CDR3 loop: CASSPEGVGTGELFF. DNA for the CDR3: TGCGCCAGCAGCCCCGAAGGGGTAGGCACCGGGGAGCTGTTTTTT.